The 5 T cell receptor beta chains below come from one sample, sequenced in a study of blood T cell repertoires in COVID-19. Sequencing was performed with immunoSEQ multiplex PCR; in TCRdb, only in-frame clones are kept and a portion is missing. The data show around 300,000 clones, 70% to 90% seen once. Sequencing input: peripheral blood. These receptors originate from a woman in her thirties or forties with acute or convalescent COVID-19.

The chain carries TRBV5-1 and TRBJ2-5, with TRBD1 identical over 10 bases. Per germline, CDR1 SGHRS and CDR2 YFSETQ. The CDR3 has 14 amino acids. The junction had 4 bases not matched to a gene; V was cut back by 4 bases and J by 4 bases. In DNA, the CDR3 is TGCGCCAGCAGCGGGGGACAGGGGCGAGAGACCCAGTACTTC. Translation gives CASSGGQGRETQYF.

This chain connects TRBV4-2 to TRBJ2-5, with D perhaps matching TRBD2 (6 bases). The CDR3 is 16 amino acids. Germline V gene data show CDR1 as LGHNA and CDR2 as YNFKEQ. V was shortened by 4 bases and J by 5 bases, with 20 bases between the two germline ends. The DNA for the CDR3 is TGTGCCAGCAGCCTTACGGAGGGCCCCCCTAAGGAGACCCAGTACTTC. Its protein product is CASSLTEGPPKETQYF.

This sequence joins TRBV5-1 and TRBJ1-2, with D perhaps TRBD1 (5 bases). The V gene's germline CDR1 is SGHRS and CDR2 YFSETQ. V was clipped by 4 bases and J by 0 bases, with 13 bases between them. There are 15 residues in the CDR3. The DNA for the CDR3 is TGCGCCAGCAGCCGCTTCGGGGACTCTAACTATGGCTACACCTTC. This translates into CASSRFGDSNYGYTF.

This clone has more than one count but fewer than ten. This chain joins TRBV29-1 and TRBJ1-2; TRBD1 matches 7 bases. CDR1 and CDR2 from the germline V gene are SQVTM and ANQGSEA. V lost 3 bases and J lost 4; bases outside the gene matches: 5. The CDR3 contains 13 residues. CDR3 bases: TGCAGCGTTGAGAGACAGGGAGGCTATGGCTACACCTTC. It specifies CSVERQGGYGYTF. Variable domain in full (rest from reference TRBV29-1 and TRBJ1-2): SAVISQKPSRDICQRGTSLTIQCQVDSQVTMMFWYRQQPGQSLTLIATANQGSEATYESGFVIDKFPISRPNLTFSTLTVSNMSPEDSSIYLCSVERQGGYGYTFGSGTRLTVV.

Here the CDR3 reads CASSPKTGGKETQYF. The CDR3 DNA reads as TGCGCCAGCAGCCCCAAGACAGGGGGTAAAGAGACCCAGTACTTC. This chain joins TRBV5-1 and TRBJ2-5; 9 bases are a match to TRBD1. The CDR3 is made up of 15 amino acids. V lost 4 bases to trimming and J lost 3 bases; unmatched junction nucleotides: 7. The germline CDR1 and CDR2 sequences are SGHRS and YFSETQ.